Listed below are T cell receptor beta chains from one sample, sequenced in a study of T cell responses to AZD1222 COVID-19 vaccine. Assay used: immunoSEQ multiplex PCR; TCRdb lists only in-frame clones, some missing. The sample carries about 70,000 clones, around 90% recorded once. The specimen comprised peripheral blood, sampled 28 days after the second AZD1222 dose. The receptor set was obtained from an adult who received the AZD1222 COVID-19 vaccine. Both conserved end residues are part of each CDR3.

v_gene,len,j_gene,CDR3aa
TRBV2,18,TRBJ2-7,CASKLHAEGQSSSYEQYF
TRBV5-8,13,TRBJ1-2,CASSFERSYGYTF
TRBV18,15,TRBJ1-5,CASSPTTGGNQPQHF
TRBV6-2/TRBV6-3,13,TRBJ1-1,CASSLQRSTEAFF
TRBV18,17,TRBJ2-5,CASSHIRLAGPQETQYF
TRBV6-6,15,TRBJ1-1,CASSSAGRMNTEAFF
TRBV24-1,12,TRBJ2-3,CATSRGSDTQYF
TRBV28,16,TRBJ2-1,CASSTSGPGSYNEQFF
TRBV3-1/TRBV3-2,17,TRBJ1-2,CASSALAGADSNYGYTF
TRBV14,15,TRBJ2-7,CASSPLAGVKYEQYF
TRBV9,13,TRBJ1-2,CASSGRGTIGYTF
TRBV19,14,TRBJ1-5,CASSIRHINQPQHF
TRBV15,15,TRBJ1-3,CATSRERVPGNTIYF
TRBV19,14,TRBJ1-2,CASRGQGAPDGYTF
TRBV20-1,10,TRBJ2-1,CSATDNEQFF
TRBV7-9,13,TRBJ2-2,CASSWTAVGELFF
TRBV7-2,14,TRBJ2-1,CASSLSRGTDEQFF
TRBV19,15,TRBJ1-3,CASSRDRGTGNTIYF
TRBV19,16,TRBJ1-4,CASRPRQEVTNEKLFF
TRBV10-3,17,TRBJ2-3,CAISEVKSGRSTDTQYF
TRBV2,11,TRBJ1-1,CASSRFTEAFF
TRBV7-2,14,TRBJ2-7,CASEQGTVPYEQYF
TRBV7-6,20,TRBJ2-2,CASSLRGAGARGTNTGELFF
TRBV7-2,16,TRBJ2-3,CASSPFSGRSSDTQYF
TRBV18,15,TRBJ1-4,CASSGDKATNEKLFF
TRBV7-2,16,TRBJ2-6,CASSVQGVTGANVLTF
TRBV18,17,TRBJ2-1,CASSPPETGVFHNEQFF
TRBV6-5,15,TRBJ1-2,CASSPGTAANYGYTF
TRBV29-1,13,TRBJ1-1,CSVSPRLNTEAFF
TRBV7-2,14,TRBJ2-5,CASSFGGNRETQYF
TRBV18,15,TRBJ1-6,CASSPGQGSESPLHF
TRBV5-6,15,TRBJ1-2,CASRRQDRGTRGYTF
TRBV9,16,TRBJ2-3,CASSAVAGKSTDTQYF
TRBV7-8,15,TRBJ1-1,CASSLVLGSNTEAFF
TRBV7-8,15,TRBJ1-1,CASSPSRDREIKAFF
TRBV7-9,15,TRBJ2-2,CASSPGTTYTGELFF
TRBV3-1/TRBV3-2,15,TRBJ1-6,CASSQALGDNSPLHF
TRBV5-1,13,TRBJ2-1,CASGLAALNEQFF
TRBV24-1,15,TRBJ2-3,CATSDATLGGDTQYF
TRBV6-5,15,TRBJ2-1,CASRGRLAGANEQFF
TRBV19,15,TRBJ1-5,CASSPSTGGVQPQHF
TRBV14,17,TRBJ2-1,CASSGPPKWDWDNEQFF
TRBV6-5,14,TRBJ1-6,CASRLQGYNSPLHF
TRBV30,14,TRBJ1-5,CAWGTPTRSQPQHF
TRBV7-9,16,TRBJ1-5,CASSLWAGNSNQPQHF
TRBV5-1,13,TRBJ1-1,CASSLVQGRGAFF
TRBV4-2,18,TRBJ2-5,CASSHAKAGTGGLETQYF
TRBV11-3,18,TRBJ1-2,CASSFRDREGRPNYGYTF
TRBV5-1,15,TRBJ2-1,CASSQGTGNYNEQFF
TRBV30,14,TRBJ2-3,CAWSVGLSTDTQYF
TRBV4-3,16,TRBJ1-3,CASSQKITGTGNTIYF
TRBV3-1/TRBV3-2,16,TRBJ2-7,CASSQGPTSGSYEQYF
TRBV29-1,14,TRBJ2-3,CSVGGHLNTDTQYF
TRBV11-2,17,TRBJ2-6,CASSTLAGRTGANVLTF
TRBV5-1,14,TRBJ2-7,CASSFRQGSYEQYF
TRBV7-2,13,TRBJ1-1,CASSLGARTEAFF
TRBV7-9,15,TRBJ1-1,CASSSTGGGNTEAFF
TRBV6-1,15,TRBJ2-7,CASSEGPAGGVEQYF
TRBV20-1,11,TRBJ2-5,CSAQGRETQYF